These 21 T cell receptor beta chains were all obtained from the same sample, sequenced in a study of cytomegalovirus exposure and HLA in healthy donors. PCR primers comprised 60 Vbeta and 13 Jbeta primers. Sequencing was performed with immunoSEQ multiplex PCR; in TCRdb, only in-frame clones are kept and a portion is missing. This repertoire includes some 84,000 clones. Sequenced sample: PBMCs. These receptor sequences come from a man over 45 in good health and CMV-seronegative.

The J gene is TRBJ1-5, the V gene TRBV4-1; D is uncertain. The CDR3 contains 14 residues. CDR1 is MGHRA, CDR2 YSYEKL, per germline. V shed 3 bases and J shed 0 bases, with 6 bases lying between them. The CDR3 DNA is TGCGCCAGCAGCCAGTACTCTAGCAATCAGCCCCAGCATTTT. Residues: CASSQYSSNQPQHF.

The chain carries TRBV28 and TRBJ1-5; D not certain. The V gene's germline CDR1 is MDHEN and CDR2 SYDVKM. The V gene lost 6 bases and the J gene lost 0 bases, with 6 bases spanning the gap. The CDR3 extends over 13 amino acids. The CDR3 is CASRVASNQPQHF. The CDR3 DNA is TGTGCCAGCAGAGTAGCTAGCAATCAGCCCCAGCATTTT.

The chain is built from TRBV6-5 and TRBJ2-7, with D possibly being TRBD1 (5 bases). Trimming took 6 bases from V and 5 from J, leaving 17 bases between them. Germline V gives CDR1 MNHEY, CDR2 SVGAGI. The CDR3 contains 14 residues. The CDR3 DNA sequence: TGTGCCAGCAGCCCCCTCCAGGGTTGGCACGAGCAGTACTTC. This gives the protein CASSPLQGWHEQYF.

DNA for the CDR3: TGTGCCAGCAGTCCAGGACCGGGACAGATTAATGAAAAACTGTTTTTT. This codes for CASSPGPGQINEKLFF. The V call is TRBV7-9, the J call TRBJ1-4; 7 bases map to TRBD1. The CDR3 runs to 16 residues. J lost 4 bases, V lost 6 bases, and 11 bases had no gene match. Germline V gene data show CDR1 as SEHNR and CDR2 as FQNEAQ (reference sequence).

The CDR3 loop reads CASSYVPGQGGKLFF. CDR3 sequence (DNA): TGTGCCAGCAGTTACGTCCCGGGACAGGGAGGAAAACTGTTTTTT. The rearrangement links TRBV6-5 to TRBJ1-4; 9 positions agree with TRBD1. The trim removed 2 bases at V and 10 bases at J, leaving 8 bases unmatched. This CDR3 region has 15 residues. CDR1 MNHEY and CDR2 SVGAGI come from the germline V gene.

This sequence joins TRBV29-1 and TRBJ2-3, with 7 bases that match TRBD1. This CDR3 comprises 18 residues. Germline CDR1 SQVTM, CDR2 ANQGSEA. With 2 bases clipped from V and 1 base from J, the junction kept 15 bases outside the gene matches. The CDR3 DNA reads as TGCAGCGTTGAATCCCTAGACAGGGCCCCACTACGCACAGATACGCAGTATTTT. The encoded protein is CSVESLDRAPLRTDTQYF.

The genes are TRBV18 and TRBJ2-6; a weak D match, TRBD1 (6 bases). Trimming removed 2 bases at V and 0 bases at J, with 8 bases between. Germline assignment: CDR1 KGHSH and CDR2 LQKENI. The CDR3 covers 16 residues. CDR3: CASSPGGDSGANVLTF. CDR3 nucleotides: TGTGCCAGCTCACCAGGGGGCGACTCTGGGGCCAACGTCCTGACTTTC.

The chain joins TRBV6-1 to TRBJ2-3, with D perhaps matching TRBD1 (6 bases). This CDR3 is built from 14 residues. V lost 3 bases and J 6 bases, leaving 13 bases between the germline ends. Germline V gene lookup returns CDR1 MNHNS and CDR2 SASEGT. CDR3 sequence: CASSEAGARDTQYF. The CDR3 bases are TGTGCCAGCAGTGAGGCAGGGGCGCGGGATACGCAGTATTTT.

The rearrangement joins TRBV5-1 to TRBJ1-5; TRBD1 agrees at 10 bases. V lost 3 bases to trimming and J lost 5 bases; unmatched junction nucleotides: 5. CDR1 SGHRS and CDR2 YFSETQ come from the germline V gene. The CDR3 length is 15 residues. The CDR3 reads CASSSGQGRDQPQHF. The CDR3 DNA reads as TGCGCCAGCAGCTCGGGACAGGGGAGGGATCAGCCCCAGCATTTT.

The gene calls are TRBV7-3 and TRBJ1-6; TRBD1 agrees at 8 bases. Germline V gene sequence: CDR1 SGHTA, CDR2 FQGTGA. V lost 6 bases, J lost 12 bases, and 7 bases stayed unmatched. This CDR3 is 13 amino acids long. CDR3 DNA sequence: TGTGCCAGCAGTCTCGGACAGGGTTTACCCCTCCACTTT. Its protein is CASSLGQGLPLHF. The full variable domain, with the rest looked up from reference TRBV7-3 and TRBJ1-6, is GAGVSQTPSNKVTEKGKYVELRCDPISGHTALYWYRQSLGQGPEFLIYFQGTGAADDSGLPNDRFFAVRPEGSVSTLKIQRTERGDSAVYLCASSLGQGLPLHFGNGTRLTVT.

The chain couples TRBV28 to TRBJ1-1; D is ambiguous. Deletions cut 4 bases from V and 0 bases from J, with 12 bases between. Looked up from germline, CDR1 is MDHEN and CDR2 is SYDVKM. There are 15 residues in the CDR3. Written as DNA, the CDR3 is TGTGCCAGCAGTTCCCACTACCTAATGAACACTGAAGCTTTCTTT. Translated, it gives CASSSHYLMNTEAFF.

The genes are TRBV30 and TRBJ1-5; 10 bases line up with TRBD1. The germline CDR1 and CDR2 sequences are GTSNPN and SVGIG (reference sequence). The CDR3 consists of 16 residues. V lost 3 bases and J lost 3; bases outside the gene matches: 8. CDR3 loop: CAWSKWGTGDNQPQHF. The CDR3 DNA reads TGTGCCTGGAGCAAATGGGGGACAGGGGACAATCAGCCCCAGCATTTT. The variable domain in full, with the rest retrieved from reference TRBV30 and TRBJ1-5, is SQTIHQWPATLVQPVGSPLSLECTVEGTSNPNLYWYRQAAGRGLQLLFYSVGIGQISSEVPQNLSASRPQDRQFILSSKKLLLSDSGFYLCAWSKWGTGDNQPQHFGDGTRLSIL.

The genes are TRBV19 and TRBJ2-7; 10 bases match TRBD1. CDR1 is LNHDA, CDR2 SQIVND, per germline (reference sequence). The V gene end was trimmed by 5 bases and the J gene end by 4 bases; junction bases not matched to a gene: 5. The CDR3 is 14 residues long. The CDR3 DNA reads TGTGCCAGTAGTGTTAGGACAGGGGGGTACGAGCAGTACTTC. Protein sequence: CASSVRTGGYEQYF.

The chain recombines TRBV2 with TRBJ1-4; TRBD1 matches 7 bases. Germline values: CDR1 SNHLY, CDR2 FYNNEI. V was clipped by 6 bases and J by 5 bases; unmatched bases: 9. The CDR3 consists of 15 residues. The CDR3 sequence: CASSLPGQRNEKLFF. The DNA for the CDR3 is TGTGCCAGCAGCCTCCCGGGACAGAGGAATGAAAAACTGTTTTTT.

V usage is TRBV6-5 and J usage is TRBJ2-7; weak D call: TRBD1 (8 bases). The germline V gene has CDR1 MNHEY and CDR2 SVGAGI. The CDR3 runs to 15 residues. V was clipped by 6 bases and J by 2 bases, with 17 bases between them. The DNA for the CDR3 is TGTGCCAGCAGAACAGACAGGGGAGGGGCCTACGAGCAGTACTTC. The encoded protein is CASRTDRGGAYEQYF.

The rearrangement links TRBV5-4 to TRBJ2-1; 11 bases align to TRBD2. This CDR3 has 16 residues. J lost 7 bases, V lost 0 bases, and 6 bases had no gene match. The germline CDR1 and CDR2 sequences are SGHNT and YYREEE (reference sequence). The CDR3 DNA is TGTGCCAGCAGCTTGGCCGGGGCTAGCGGGGGGAATGAGCAGTTCTTC. Protein sequence: CASSLAGASGGNEQFF.

The gene calls are TRBV10-1 and TRBJ2-2, with a weak D call TRBD2 (6 bases). The CDR3 covers 18 residues. Per germline, CDR1 WNHNN and CDR2 SYGVQD (reference sequence). The V end was cut by 7 bases, the J end by 4 bases, with 25 bases between. CDR3 nucleotide sequence: TGCGCCAGCACCGTACCGGGACTCAACCTAGGGAGCACCGGGGAGCTGTTTTTT. Translated: CASTVPGLNLGSTGELFF.

This rearrangement joins TRBV4-3 to TRBJ1-1, with D unresolved. Germline CDR1 reads LGHNA; CDR2 reads YSLEER. The CDR3 loop spans 17 amino acids. V was trimmed by 1 base and J by 4 bases, leaving 19 bases between them. This CDR3 reads CASSQGLFRRAGTEAFF. CDR3 bases: TGCGCCAGCAGCCAAGGTCTTTTTCGTCGGGCGGGCACTGAAGCTTTCTTT.

The chain is built from TRBV4-1 and TRBJ1-1; a possible D gene is TRBD1 (6 bases). Germline V CDR1 and CDR2: MGHRA, YSYEKL. The CDR3 extends over 15 amino acids. V was clipped by 4 bases and J by 0 bases, with 12 bases between them. The CDR3 DNA reads as TGCGCCAGCAGCCTCGGACAGAATGTGAACACTGAAGCTTTCTTT. It translates to CASSLGQNVNTEAFF.

The J gene is TRBJ2-7, the V gene TRBV27, with 10 bases fitting TRBD2. CDR1 is MNHEY, CDR2 SMNVEV, per germline (reference sequence). J gave up 5 bases and V 3 bases, and 4 bases lay outside the gene matches. CDR3 size: 14 residues. CDR3 region: CASSLPSGGNEQYF. The CDR3 bases are TGTGCCAGCAGTTTGCCTAGCGGGGGCAACGAGCAGTACTTC.

The V call is TRBV18, the J call TRBJ2-1; no clear D. V was clipped by 0 bases and J by 6 bases, with 6 bases between them. This CDR3 spans 13 amino acids. CDR1 is KGHSH, CDR2 LQKENI, per germline. The CDR3 coding sequence is TGTGCCAGCTCACCACCGGGCAGCAATGAGCAGTTCTTC. Translation: CASSPPGSNEQFF.